This T cell receptor (beta chain) was identified in a study of shared clonotypes between healthy human individuals. Whole-study findings and limits: Large sequencing depth failed to make sorted-subset sequencing complete, rarefaction showed.

Germline CDR1 MNHNS, CDR2 SASEGT. The CDR3 contains 15 residues. Losses at the gene ends were 7 bases for V and 1 base for J; bases not matched to a gene: 7. Original data processing: Filtering differed for immunoSEQ, which gave only junction sequences without quality scores. Here immunoSEQ multiplex PCR was the method, and the copy in TCRdb shows in-frame clones only, minus some. V, J and clone size reflect that table, while D and trimming were determined from the DNA. The sample has some 2,500,000 clones; approximately 93% are singletons. On this clone itself: As yet, its antigen is unknown.

The genes are TRBV6-1 and TRBJ1-1, with TRBD1 matching 9 bases. The clonotype originates from a young man in good health. Some clones in this sample may be carry-over from other donors' samples. The specimen sequenced was naive CD4+ T cells from PBMCs. Subset specified: CD45RA+ positively selected. The CDR3 sequence: CASTKGDRENTEAFF. CDR3 nucleotides: TGTGCCAGCACCAAGGGGGACAGGGAGAACACTGAAGCTTTCTTT.